This T cell receptor beta chain was obtained from a study of glioma-infiltrating T cells. General study points: Very few CDR3 sequences were shared between tissue and blood.

The CDR3 covers 13 residues. Germline V gene data show CDR1 as DFQATT and CDR2 as SNEGSKA (reference sequence). This clonotype was counted only a few times. Its antigen is unknown. A much bigger clone sits one base away, suggesting this may be a read error. Amplification of TCR alpha and beta CDR3 regions from RNA used iRepertoire nested multiplex PCR. Tissue mRNA or PBMC total RNA, roughly 85-450 ng, went into one-step reverse transcription and amplification. TCRdb independently ran MiXCR on the multiplex PCR reads; one entry per CDR3 protein. The sample lists 150,000 to 200,000 distinct CDR3 sequences; 43% were seen once.

What was sequenced was glioma tissue, nonneoplastic brain tissue, or PBMCs (not recorded which). V and J are TRBV20-1 and TRBJ1-2; D uncertain. This clonotype was obtained from a human donor with low-grade glioma or glioblastoma, undergoing nonglioma brain surgery, or in good health (not recorded which). Here the CDR3 DNA reads TGCAGTGCTAGAGTGCGAATAAACTATGGCTACATCTTC. It specifies CSARVRINYGYIF.